The present TCR beta chain was sequenced within a study of OX40 agonist ivuxolimab in advanced cancers. Study-level background: Ivuxolimab, an antibody that agonizes OX40 (CD134), was administered to the patients. Hepatocellular carcinoma, melanoma, renal cell or head and neck cancer was diagnosed in the dose-escalation patients. Study outcomes and limitations: Both CD4+ and CD8+ T cell populations in blood had undergone clonal expansion by week 6 at 0.1 to 3.0 mg/kg. Relative to CD4+, CD8+ T cells held more expanded clones on average.

The CDR3 extends over 14 amino acids. Germline values: CDR1 SGHRS, CDR2 YFSETQ. The ends were cut back, 1 base at V and 4 bases at J, with 11 bases in the middle. TCRdb keeps only in-frame clones here, not all; method: immunoSEQ multiplex PCR. Found here are about 69,000 clones, approximately 80% of them singletons; the top ten hold approximately 2.5%. To note about this clone: No antigen is known for it.

Sequencing was performed on CD4+ or CD8+ T cells sorted from blood, taken in a trial of the OX40 agonist ivuxolimab. This TCR was recovered from an adult with an advanced solid tumor such as melanoma, head and neck, liver or kidney cancer. The chain carries TRBV5-1 and TRBJ2-5; D perhaps matches TRBD2 (7 bases). The chain's CDR3 is CASSLWGGGETQYF. The CDR3 DNA reads as TGCGCCAGCAGCTTGTGGGGGGGCGGAGAGACCCAGTACTTC. The whole variable domain, filled in from reference TRBV5-1 and TRBJ2-5, reads KAGVTQTPRYLIKTRGQQVTLSCSPISGHRSVSWYQQTPGQGLQFLFEYFSETQRNKGNFPGRFSGRQFSNSRSEMNVSTLELGDSALYLCASSLWGGGETQYFGPGTRLLVL.